These 27 T cell receptor beta chains were all obtained from the same sample, sequenced in a study of tumor and adjacent non-tumor tissue in lung cancer. The template was RNA from unsorted bulk tissue. TCRbeta libraries were built with three rounds of nested PCR, modified from ARM-PCR. TCRdb redid the calling of the multiplex PCR reads with MiXCR, one entry per CDR3 protein. The table lists about 200,000 distinct CDR3 sequences, about 71% of them singletons. Sequenced input: lung tumor tissue. These receptors originate from a man in his sixties with non-small cell lung cancer.

In this sample, this clonotype turned up many times. V and J are TRBV6-5 and TRBJ1-5; TRBD1 agrees at 8 bases. The CDR3 spans 15 residues. Germline CDR1 is MNHEY and CDR2 is SVGAGI. The V and J ends lost 5 bases and 6 bases, in that order; junction bases with no gene match: 9. The CDR3 loop reads CASSQSTGGGQPQHF. CDR3 sequence (DNA): TGTGCCAGCAGTCAAAGTACAGGGGGAGGTCAGCCCCAGCATTTT.

The rearrangement links TRBV19 to TRBJ2-2, with D possibly TRBD2 on 6 matching bases. The CDR3 covers 16 residues. The germline gives CDR1 LNHDA, CDR2 SQIVND (reference sequence). Trimming left V 0 bases short and J 5 bases short, with 13 bases between. CDR3 amino acids: CASSIDRRGKTGELFF. In DNA, the CDR3 is TGTGCCAGTAGTATAGATCGGCGGGGTAAAACCGGGGAGCTGTTTTTT. Supplemented by reference TRBV19 and TRBJ2-2, the full variable domain reads DGGITQSPKYLFRKEGQNVTLSCEQNLNHDAMYWYRQDPGQGLRLIYYSQIVNDFQKGDIAEGYSVSREKKESFPLTVTSAQKNPTAFYLCASSIDRRGKTGELFFGEGSRLTVL.

This clonotype was observed once. A read error may account for a junction end that differs from germline. CDR3 protein: CASCLGMWSEQYF. CDR3 bases: TGTGCCAGCTGCTTAGGGATGTGGAGTGAACAGTACTTC. The gene calls are TRBV11-3 and TRBJ2-7; D not certain. The CDR3 runs 13 residues. CDR1 is SGHNT and CDR2 is YENEEA in the germline V gene.

This CDR3 is CASRQGQDRGYEQYF. Here the CDR3 DNA reads TGTGCCAGTCGACAGGGACAAGACCGGGGCTACGAGCAGTACTTC. This chain links TRBV6-6 with TRBJ2-7, with TRBD1 identical over 7 bases. V lost 9 bases, J lost 3 bases, and 14 bases stayed unmatched. The germline gives CDR1 MNHNY, CDR2 SVGAGI (reference sequence). The CDR3 loop spans 15 amino acids.

This clonotype appeared once. The rearrangement uses TRBV20-1 and TRBJ2-7; 7 bases match TRBD1. The CDR3 runs 12 residues. Germline V gene sequence: CDR1 DFQATT, CDR2 SNEGSKA (reference sequence). The CDR3 DNA follows: TGCTGTTACGACAGGGATGCCCACGAGCAGTACTTC. Translating it yields CCYDRDAHEQYF.

This clonotype has only a few counts. The gene calls are TRBV5-6 and TRBJ1-1; D gene ambiguous. The CDR3 spans 15 residues. Germline V gives CDR1 SGHDT, CDR2 YYEEEE. With 0 bases removed from V and 1 base from J, the gap between germline ends came to 10 bases. The CDR3 sequence: CASSLGWRRNTEAFF. DNA of the CDR3: TGTGCCAGCAGCTTGGGCTGGCGGAGGAACACTGAAGCTTTCTTT. Full variable domain (rest looked up from reference TRBV5-6 and TRBJ1-1): DAGVTQSPTHLIKTRGQQVTLRCSPKSGHDTVSWYQQALGQGPQFIFQYYEEEERQRGNFPDRFSGHQFPNYSSELNVNALLLGDSALYLCASSLGWRRNTEAFFGQGTRLTVV.

In this sample, this clonotype turned up many times. The chain is built from TRBV20-1 and TRBJ1-4, with a weak D call TRBD1 (5 bases). Germline values: CDR1 DFQATT, CDR2 SNEGSKA (reference sequence). CDR3 length: 14 residues. CDR3 region: CSAGLWQGNEKLFF. The CDR3 region has the DNA TGCAGCGCTGGCCTGTGGCAGGGTAATGAAAAACTGTTTTTT.

This clonotype was counted only a few times. A read error may account for a junction end that differs from germline. The chain recombines TRBV4-1 with TRBJ2-1; D possibly corresponds to TRBD2 (5 bases). The V gene's germline CDR1 is MGHRA and CDR2 YSYEKL. The CDR3 is 17 amino acids. CDR3 sequence reads: CASSPFAGESSYSEQFF. The DNA for the CDR3 is TGCGCCAGCAGCCCTTTCGCCGGGGAGAGCTCCTACAGTGAGCAGTTCTTC.

As for this clonotype: One end of the junction does not line up with germline, which may come from a read error. DNA for the CDR3: TGTGCCAGCAGTTACCCGACCGGGAAAGGCACAGATATGCAGTATTTT. This encodes CASSYPTGKGTDMQYF. This sequence joins TRBV6-2 or TRBV6-3 and TRBJ2-3, with D possibly TRBD2 on 5 matching bases. This CDR3 has 16 residues. Germline values: CDR1 MNHEY, CDR2 SVGEGT.

In regard to this clonotype: Compared with germline, one end of the junction differs, possibly owing to a read error. DNA for the CDR3: TGTGCCAGCAGTTACCCCCAAGGAGGGGGAGGTAGCTATGGCTACACATTC. Protein sequence: CASSYPQGGGGSYGYTF. The rearrangement joins TRBV6-6 to TRBJ1-2, with a possible D match to TRBD1 (6 bases). There are 17 residues in the CDR3. Germline CDR1 is MNHNY and CDR2 is SVGAGI (reference sequence).

Details on this clonotype: It may be a read error: a sequence one base away is much more abundant. This chain uses TRBV12-3 or TRBV12-4 with TRBJ1-1; TRBD1 might be the D (6 bases). This CDR3 is 13 amino acids long. CDR3 region: CASSMGRFTGSDF. The CDR3 DNA follows: TGTGCCAGCAGCATGGGACGCTTCACAGGGTCCGACTTT.

Notes on this clonotype: This is likely a read error, given that the CDR3 carries no conserved phenylalanine or tryptophan at its end. The rearrangement uses TRBV2 and TRBJ1-1; 7 bases line up with TRBD1. Germline V gene lookup returns CDR1 SNHLY and CDR2 FYNNEI. J was trimmed by 5 bases and V by 6 bases; bases with no gene match: 6. The CDR3 has 13 residues. For the CDR3, the DNA is TGTGCCAGCAGAGAGACAGGGTTTACTGAAGCTTTCTAT. Its protein product is CASRETGFTEAFY.

In the case of this clonotype: One junction end does not reproduce the germline sequence, and a read error may be involved. The genes are TRBV11-2 and TRBJ1-1; unclear D gene. The CDR3 sequence is 16 residues long. Germline V gene lookup returns CDR1 SGHAT and CDR2 FQNNGV. The CDR3: CASLWAGSTANTEVFF. The CDR3 DNA sequence: TGTGCCAGCCTCTGGGCTGGTTCGACCGCGAACACTGAAGTTTTCTTT.

This clonotype was observed a few times. A read error is possible here, since a much larger clone lies one base away. The chain joins TRBV20-1 to TRBJ2-7, with unresolved D. CDR1 and CDR2 (germline): DFQATT, SNEGSKA (reference sequence). The CDR3 extends over 14 amino acids. The chain's CDR3 is CCAPPGPESYEQYF. As DNA, the CDR3 is TGCTGTGCCCCACCAGGACCGGAATCCTACGAGCAGTACTTC.

Worth noting for this clonotype: A read error is likely, as this CDR3 ends without the conserved phenylalanine or tryptophan. J is TRBJ1-1 and V is TRBV4-3; no firm D call. CDR1 and CDR2 from the germline V gene are LGHNA and YSLEER. This CDR3 is 16 amino acids long. The CDR3 loop reads CANSQVHSQSNTEAFI. Written as DNA, the CDR3 is TGCGCCAACAGCCAAGTTCATAGTCAGTCCAACACTGAAGCTTTCATT.

The rearrangement joins TRBV10-3 to TRBJ1-2; D remains unclear. The germline V and J ends were trimmed by 4 bases and 3 bases, with 3 bases remaining between them. CDR3 length: 11 residues. The germline gives CDR1 ENHRY, CDR2 SYGVKD. CDR3 protein: CAISVDYGYTF. CDR3 DNA: TGTGCCATCAGTGTGGACTATGGCTACACCTTC.

This chain connects TRBV7-2 to TRBJ2-3, with 7 bases fitting TRBD2. J was trimmed by 5 bases and V by 8 bases; bases with no gene match: 10. CDR1 is SGHTA and CDR2 is FQGNSA in the germline V gene. The CDR3 has 14 residues. CDR3 nucleotides: TGTGCCAGCGAAGCGGCGGGAGCGGGAGATACGCAGTATTTT. It yields the protein CASEAAGAGDTQYF.

In regard to this clonotype: The junction and the germline gene differ at one end; a read error may be behind it. The rearrangement uses TRBV20-1 and TRBJ1-6; 8 bases are a match to TRBD1. The CDR3 is 13 amino acids. Germline CDR1 and CDR2: DFQATT and SNEGSKA (reference sequence). The CDR3 sequence: CSAGQGLNSPLYF. The CDR3 DNA reads TGCAGTGCTGGACAGGGCTTGAATTCACCCCTCTACTTT.

Turning to this clonotype: The junction shows a germline mismatch at one end, possibly a read error. The chain links TRBV7-2 to TRBJ2-5; D is possibly TRBD1 (5 bases). Germline CDR1 is SGHTA and CDR2 is FQGNSA. The CDR3 extends over 16 amino acids. CDR3 amino acids: CASSTMGPNLQETQYF. The CDR3 nucleotides are TGTGCCAGCAGCACGATGGGGCCAAACCTCCAAGAGACCCAGTACTTT.

About this clonotype: One end of the junction is discordant with germline, which a read error may explain. The chain recombines TRBV30 with TRBJ1-3; a possible D gene is TRBD1 (5 bases). The germline gives CDR1 GTSNPN, CDR2 SVGIG (reference sequence). CDR3 length: 13 residues. The CDR3 DNA sequence: TGTGCCCGGAGTGTGGGGGCTGGAAACACCATATATTTT. Amino acid sequence: CARSVGAGNTIYF.

The gene calls are TRBV11-3 and TRBJ2-1; a weak D match, TRBD2 (6 bases). V was cut by 9 bases and J by 9 bases, with 27 bases left in between. The CDR3 runs to 16 residues. Germline V lookup: CDR1 SGHNT, CDR2 YENEEA. The CDR3 is CASSPRTNGNEGEQFF. CDR3 DNA sequence: TGTGCCAGTAGCCCACGGACTAACGGGAATGAGGGTGAGCAGTTCTTC.

This chain joins TRBV20-1 and TRBJ1-5, with 9 bases that match TRBD1. The CDR3 extends over 14 amino acids. V trimming: 8 bases; J trimming: 10 bases; junction bases outside the gene matches: 15. Looked up from germline, CDR1 is DFQATT and CDR2 is SNEGSKA (reference sequence). DNA of the CDR3: TGCAGTATTAGGAGAGGGACAGGGAAGGAACCCCAGCATTTT. Its protein product is CSIRRGTGKEPQHF.

In the case of this clonotype: One end of the junction fails to match germline, which may point to a read error. Written as DNA, the CDR3 is TGTGCCAGCAGCCCTGATCACTGGAACACCGGGGAACTGTTTTTT. This translates into CASSPDHWNTGELFF. The chain couples TRBV7-9 to TRBJ2-2; D possibly corresponds to TRBD2 (5 bases). CDR1 and CDR2 from the germline V gene are SEHNR and FQNEAQ (reference sequence). The length of the CDR3 is 15 residues.

This clonotype was counted a few times. This could be a read error, since a much larger clone is one nucleotide away. The chain has TRBV11-2 and TRBJ2-1; D remains unclear. Germline CDR1 reads SGHAT; CDR2 reads FQNNGV. The CDR3 covers 13 residues. The DNA of the CDR3 is TGTGCCAGCAGCTTAGAGGCGTTCAATAAGCAGTTCTTC. Translating it yields CASSLEAFNKQFF.

About this clonotype itself: Likely a read error: the CDR3 ends without its conserved phenylalanine or tryptophan. The rearrangement uses TRBV20-1 and TRBJ2-5, with D maybe TRBD1 (7 bases). V was pared by 5 bases and J by 1 base, with 17 bases between. The length of the CDR3 is 15 residues. Looked up from germline, CDR1 is DFQATT and CDR2 is SNEGSKA (reference sequence). The CDR3 region is CSARQGGGSQETQYL. DNA of the CDR3: TGCAGTGCTCGCCAGGGGGGAGGCTCCCAAGAGACCCAGTACTTA.

Comments on this clonotype: Here the CDR3 omits its conserved ending phenylalanine or tryptophan, so a read error is the likely source. Because the CDR3's place on the DNA is in doubt, the DNA is left out and the CDR3 is given as listed by TCRdb. The chain carries TRBV20-1 and TRBJ1-1; the DNA was not compared with TRBD1, the D call given in the table. Germline CDR1 is DFQATT and CDR2 is SNEGSKA (reference sequence). The CDR3 totals 11 residues, both ends included. The CDR3: CSARRDREAFY.

Concerning this clonotype: Possible read error: a much larger clone is one base away. J is TRBJ1-2 and V is TRBV6-5; D is unresolved. V lost 7 bases, J lost 4 bases, and 13 bases lay in between. The CDR3 sequence is 13 residues long. Germline V CDR1 and CDR2: MNHEY, SVGAGI. The CDR3 DNA sequence: TGTGCCAGCAATCTGATCGACGGCTATGGCTACACCTTC. Its protein product is CASNLIDGYGYTF.